This T cell receptor (beta chain) was recovered during a study of shared clonotypes between healthy human individuals. Background on the study: Every donor yielded three CD4 naive, three CD4 memory, two CD8 naive and one CD8 memory plate.

It was into CD45RA+ naive and CD45RA-negative memory subsets that the CD4+ cells were split. Profiled with immunoSEQ multiplex PCR; TCRdb holds only in-frame clones, not every one. Of about 2.3 million clones in the sample, over 85% were seen once. V dropped 5 bases and J dropped 2 bases, with 12 bases sitting between them. The CDR3 runs to 14 residues. Germline CDR1 reads SGHTA; CDR2 reads FQGTGA. On this clone itself: What it recognizes is unknown. The sample has other DNA sequences that encode this CDR3 too.

Whole-study findings and limits: Larger estimated richness was generally seen in naive subsets than in memory subsets.

This clonotype was obtained from a young man in good health. Some clones in this sample may be carry-over from other donors' samples. The sequencing sample was made of naive CD4+ T cells from PBMCs. Indicated subset: CD45RA+ positively selected. The chain links TRBV7-3 to TRBJ2-5, with D perhaps matching TRBD1 (6 bases). The CDR3: CASSPGVSQETQYF. The CDR3 coding sequence is TGTGCCAGCAGCCCAGGGGTCTCTCAAGAGACCCAGTACTTC.